This T cell receptor beta chain was captured by sequencing in a study of blood T cell repertoires in COVID-19. Notes on this clone: Additional DNA sequences in this sample encode the identical CDR3.

Looked up from germline, CDR1 is MNHEY and CDR2 is SVGAGI. The CDR3 loop spans 14 amino acids. Trimming removed 0 bases at V and 6 bases at J, with 8 bases between. Study processing details: Nucleated cell number was recorded as an estimate derived from reference gene primer amplification. Measured with immunoSEQ multiplex PCR; TCRdb has only the in-frame clones, and not every one. From that table come the V and J calls and clone size; the DNA was used to work out D and trimming. The sample has over 200,000 clones, roughly four fifths seen once; the top ten hold around 12%. The clonotype comes from a woman between 40 and 50 years old with acute or convalescent COVID-19. The sequenced material came from peripheral blood. The gene calls are TRBV6-5 and TRBJ2-2, with D possibly matching TRBD1 (6 bases). CDR3 loop: CASSYSQGPGELFF. The CDR3 DNA follows: TGTGCCAGCAGTTACTCGCAGGGGCCCGGGGAGCTGTTTTTT.